These T cell receptor beta chains were read from a single sample in a study of shared clonotypes between healthy human individuals. This table comes from immunoSEQ multiplex PCR, and its TCRdb copy is limited to in-frame clones, with some not included. The sample has 550,000 to 850,000 clones, approximately 72% seen once; the top ten hold less than 2%. Sequenced material: memory CD4+ T cells sorted from blood. These receptors all come from a woman in her 30s in good health. The conserved cysteine and the conserved F or W are not part of the CDR3 here.

J gene | V gene | CDR3 protein
TRBJ2-3 | TRBV6-4 | ASSDISGRDTQY
TRBJ2-1 | TRBV9 | ASSPRLAGEGEQF
TRBJ1-4 | TRBV5-1 | ASSLSGPSEKLF
TRBJ2-1 | TRBV11-2 | ASRGTQGSEQF
TRBJ2-7 | TRBV5-1 | ASSLGAGVYEQY
TRBJ1-1 | TRBV25-1 | ASSGGTGENTEAF
TRBJ2-2 | TRBV19 | ASNEGTSGSPGELF
TRBJ2-3 | TRBV27 | ASSLSGRAATDTQY
TRBJ1-2 | TRBV30 | AWSPGGAGYT
TRBJ2-2 | TRBV14 | ASSHTERTGRTGELF
TRBJ2-4 | TRBV7-9 | ASSLNGGTVTF
TRBJ1-2 | TRBV29-1 | SVQLYYGYT
TRBJ2-3 | TRBV5-4 | ASSSPSGRADTQY
TRBJ2-2 | TRBV11-2 | ASSYHAGRMGTGELF
TRBJ2-7 | TRBV6-6 | ASRERELGHEQY
TRBJ1-3 | TRBV4-1 | ASSHATRQASGNTIY
TRBJ2-2 | TRBV5-1 | ASSLVGSYTGELF
TRBJ2-5 | TRBV18 | ASSPPRAGSAETQY
TRBJ2-3 | TRBV11-2 | ASSYYTDTQY
TRBJ2-1 | TRBV28 | ASSSWTSGIPTSEQF
TRBJ2-7 | TRBV5-5 | ASSLVGGSGSFEQY
TRBJ1-2 | TRBV28 | ASSLRGTYGYT
TRBJ2-2 | TRBV5-1 | ASSLAPGGVTGELF
TRBJ1-4 | TRBV4-2 | ASSQAGAAATNEKLF
TRBJ1-5 | TRBV6-6 | ASSPQGDQPQH
TRBJ1-1 | TRBV6-5 | ASSYDGRSGTEAF
TRBJ1-4 | TRBV9 | ASSVGALSTTNEKLF
TRBJ1-1 | TRBV18 | ASSPRRGDTEAF
TRBJ2-1 | TRBV29-1 | SARGGSSYNEQF
TRBJ2-5 | TRBV4-2 | ASSQVAQGTQY
TRBJ2-7 | TRBV2 | ASSVDAYEQY
TRBJ1-1 | TRBV6-5 | ASSPQGSNTEAF
TRBJ2-5 | TRBV28 | ASSGQGRTETQY
TRBJ2-1 | TRBV5-4 | ASSLEILAGVGNEQF
TRBJ2-1 | TRBV11-2 | ASSLTSGRALSYNEQF
TRBJ2-1 | TRBV9 | ASSVENSVGEQF
TRBJ2-5 | TRBV5-1 | ASSLSRVLGETQY
TRBJ2-3 | TRBV5-1 | ASSLGGGGTDTQY
TRBJ2-2 | TRBV4-1 | ASSQMLAGNNGELF
TRBJ2-7 | TRBV7-2 | ASSLGLAGSYEQY
TRBJ1-1 | TRBV11-2 | ASRADRGTEAF
TRBJ2-7 | TRBV29-1 | SVVSGYEQY
TRBJ2-3 | TRBV6-6 | ASQPRGGTDTQY
TRBJ2-7 | TRBV28 | ASSLREEQY
TRBJ1-5 | TRBV6-1 | ASSYQVESNQPQH
TRBJ2-6 | TRBV21-1 | ASSKEEEGSGANVLT